This T cell receptor (beta chain) derives from a study of blood T cell repertoires in COVID-19. Study summary: The United States, Italy and Spain were the sources of the acute and convalescent COVID-19 samples. The analysed material was cDNA or gDNA that came from T cells, B-cell-depleted T cells, or PBMCs.

Authors' analysis steps: Amplifying reference gene primers gave estimates of nucleated cell counts. Assay: immunoSEQ multiplex PCR; the TCRdb copy retains only in-frame clones and omits some. V and J calls and clone size are those listed in that table; D and trimming were worked out from the DNA. The table shows tens of thousands of clones, with over 70% occurring only once. Germline V gene data show CDR1 as SGHRS and CDR2 as YFSETQ. The CDR3 has 16 residues. V was clipped by 0 bases and J by 3 bases; unmatched bases: 5. Sequencing was done on a sample of peripheral blood. The chain carries TRBV5-1 and TRBJ2-5; 10 bases map to TRBD2. The receptor was derived from a woman aged 80 or over with active or convalescent COVID-19. CDR3 DNA sequence: TGCGCCAGCAGCTTGGCCGTACTAGCGGGAAAAGAGACCCAGTACTTC. Translated, it gives CASSLAVLAGKETQYF.